This T cell receptor beta chain originates from a study of graft-versus-host responses after intestinal transplantation. Trimming took off 0 bases at V and 4 bases at J, with 13 bases between the two ends. This CDR3 is 15 amino acids long. Germline lookup yields CDR1 SGDLS and CDR2 YYNGEE. Produced via immunoSEQ multiplex PCR; TCRdb's table is partial and in-frame only. The sample lists tens of thousands of clones, 75% to 95% occurring once. On this clone: No antigen is known for it.

Study-wide results and caveats: The study associated peak circulating GvH clone levels with early post-transplant HvG declines.

The rearrangement links TRBV9 to TRBJ1-1; D is unresolved. This clonotype was obtained from a human donor who received an intestinal transplant. Sequenced material: unstimulated CD4+ T cells sorted from spleen or lymph node cells, taken before intestinal transplant. The CDR3 nucleotides are TGTGCCAGCAGCGTAGGGGCGGGATTAAGCACTGAAGCTTTCTTT. Its protein is CASSVGAGLSTEAFF.